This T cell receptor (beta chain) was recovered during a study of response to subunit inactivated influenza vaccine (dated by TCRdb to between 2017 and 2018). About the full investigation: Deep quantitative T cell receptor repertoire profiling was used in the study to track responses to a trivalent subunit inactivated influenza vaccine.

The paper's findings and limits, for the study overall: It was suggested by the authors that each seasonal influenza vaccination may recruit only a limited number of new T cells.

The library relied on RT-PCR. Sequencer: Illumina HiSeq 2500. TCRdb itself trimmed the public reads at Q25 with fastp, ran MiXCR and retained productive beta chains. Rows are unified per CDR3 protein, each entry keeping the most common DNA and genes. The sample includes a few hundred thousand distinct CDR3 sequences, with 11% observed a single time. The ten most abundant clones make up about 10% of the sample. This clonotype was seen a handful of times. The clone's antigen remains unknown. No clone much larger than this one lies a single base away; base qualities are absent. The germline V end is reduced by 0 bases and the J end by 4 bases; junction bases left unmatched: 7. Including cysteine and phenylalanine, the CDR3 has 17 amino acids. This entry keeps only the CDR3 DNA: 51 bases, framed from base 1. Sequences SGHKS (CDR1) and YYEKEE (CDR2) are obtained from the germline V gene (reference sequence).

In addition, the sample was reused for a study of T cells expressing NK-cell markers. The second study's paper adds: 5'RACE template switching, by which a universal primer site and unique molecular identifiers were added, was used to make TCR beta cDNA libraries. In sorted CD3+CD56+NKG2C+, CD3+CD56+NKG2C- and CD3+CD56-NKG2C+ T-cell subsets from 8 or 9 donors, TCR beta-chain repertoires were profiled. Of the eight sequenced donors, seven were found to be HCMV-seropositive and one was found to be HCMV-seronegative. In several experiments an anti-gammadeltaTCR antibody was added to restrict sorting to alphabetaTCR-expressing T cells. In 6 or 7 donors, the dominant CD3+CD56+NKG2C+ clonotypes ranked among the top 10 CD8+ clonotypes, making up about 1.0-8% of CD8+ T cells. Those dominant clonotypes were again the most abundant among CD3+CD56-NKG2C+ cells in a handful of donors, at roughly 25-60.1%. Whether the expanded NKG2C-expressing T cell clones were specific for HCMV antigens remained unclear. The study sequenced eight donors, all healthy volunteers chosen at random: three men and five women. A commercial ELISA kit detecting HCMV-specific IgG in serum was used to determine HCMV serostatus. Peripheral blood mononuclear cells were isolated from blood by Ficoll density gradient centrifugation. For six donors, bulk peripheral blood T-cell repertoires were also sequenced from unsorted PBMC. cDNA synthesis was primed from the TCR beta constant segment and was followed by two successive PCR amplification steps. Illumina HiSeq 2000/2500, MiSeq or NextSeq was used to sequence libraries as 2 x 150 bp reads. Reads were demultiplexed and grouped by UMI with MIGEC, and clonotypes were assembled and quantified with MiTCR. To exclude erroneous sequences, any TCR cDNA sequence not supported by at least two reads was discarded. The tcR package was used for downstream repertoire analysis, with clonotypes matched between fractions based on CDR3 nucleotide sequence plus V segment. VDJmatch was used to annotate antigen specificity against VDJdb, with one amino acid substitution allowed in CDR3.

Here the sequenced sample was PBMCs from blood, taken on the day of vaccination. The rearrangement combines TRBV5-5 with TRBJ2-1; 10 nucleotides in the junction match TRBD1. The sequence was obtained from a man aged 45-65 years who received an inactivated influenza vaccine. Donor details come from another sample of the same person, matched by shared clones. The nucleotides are TGTGCCAGCAGCTTGGGGACAGGGGGTTTCTCATACAATGAGCAGTTCTTC. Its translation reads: CASSLGTGGFSYNEQFF.